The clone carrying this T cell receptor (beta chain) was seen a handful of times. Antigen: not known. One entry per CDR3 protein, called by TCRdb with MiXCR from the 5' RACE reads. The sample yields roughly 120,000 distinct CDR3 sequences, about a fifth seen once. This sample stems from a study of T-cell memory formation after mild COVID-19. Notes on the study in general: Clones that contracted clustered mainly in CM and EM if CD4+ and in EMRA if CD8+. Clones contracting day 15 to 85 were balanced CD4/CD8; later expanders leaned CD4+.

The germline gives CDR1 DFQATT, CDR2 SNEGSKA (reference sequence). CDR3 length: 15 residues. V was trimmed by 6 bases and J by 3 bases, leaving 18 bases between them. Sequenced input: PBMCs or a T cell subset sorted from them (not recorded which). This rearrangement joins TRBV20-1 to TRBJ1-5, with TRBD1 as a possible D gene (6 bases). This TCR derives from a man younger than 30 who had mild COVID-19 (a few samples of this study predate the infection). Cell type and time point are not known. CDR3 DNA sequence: TGCAGTGCCACAATGCCAGGGGCGATCAATCAGCCCCAGCATTTT. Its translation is CSATMPGAINQPQHF.